This TCR beta chain was identified during a study of blood T cells in healthy people across ages. Whole-study context: The capture of about one barcoded beta molecule per two T cells was achieved by template switching.

It was with a sample-barcoded 5' primer and a J-beta primer mix that a second PCR of roughly 7 to 12 cycles was run. Unique molecular identifiers of 12 random nucleotides labeled each cDNA. TCRdb ran MiXCR on the 5' RACE reads and lists one entry per CDR3 protein. Seen here are hundreds of thousands of distinct CDR3 sequences, 58% observed once, and the top ten hold more than 35%. From germline, CDR1 is DFQATT and CDR2 SNEGSKA (reference sequence). The ends were cut back, 1 base at V and 7 bases at J, with 11 bases in the middle. The CDR3 has 14 amino acids. General study results and limits: Possibly, changes in expanded clonotypes were confounded because donor CMV status was unknown.

A note on this clonotype: The antigen remains undetermined.

The rearrangement uses TRBV20-1 and TRBJ1-6; no clear D. The sample consisted of blood. The TCR sequence derives from a man in his 60s in good health. Here the CDR3 DNA reads TGCAGTGCTAGAGGGGTTGAGGGAAATTCACCCCTCCACTTT. Its translation: CSARGVEGNSPLHF.